One sample yielded the 32 T cell receptor beta chains listed below, sequenced in a study of beta chain features in type 1 diabetes. Findings of the study overall: Moderate but significant shortening of TCRB CDR3s was recorded in all four CD4+ subsets from Type 1 diabetes patients.

The authors reverse transcribed all of the isolated RNA, so sequencing captured expressed TCRB transcripts. Clones were sequenced by immunoSEQ multiplex PCR, and TCRdb holds only the in-frame ones, with some missing. The repertoire has about 660,000 clones, more than 13% of them found once; the top ten carry around 0.04%. What these receptors recognize is not known. Sequencing input: naive CD4+ T cells from blood. The receptors come from a man between 18 and 29 years old with type 1 diabetes.

This clone was observed a few times. Different DNA sequences within this sample yield the same CDR3. The V gene is TRBV11-2, the J gene TRBJ2-1, with TRBD2 matching 9 bases. The J segment lost 0 bases and the V segment lost 5 bases, leaving 2 bases of the junction unmatched. This CDR3 has 15 amino acids. CDR1 and CDR2 from the germline V gene are SGHAT and FQNNGV. The CDR3 bases are TGTGCCAGCAGCATTAGCGGGAGCTCCTACAATGAGCAGTTCTTC. Its translation is CASSISGSSYNEQFF.

The J gene is TRBJ1-1, the V gene TRBV4-3, with D hard to call. The CDR3 totals 15 residues. Trimming shortened V by 4 bases and J by 4 bases, and 16 bases separated the two germline ends. The V gene's germline CDR1 is LGHNA and CDR2 YSLEER. CDR3 coding DNA: TGCGCCAGCAGCCCCCTACCGGCTCCCACCACTGAAGCTTTCTTT. This codes for CASSPLPAPTTEAFF.

The DNA for the CDR3 is TGTGCCAGCTCACCAACGGCGGGTGCCCACGAGCAGTACTTC. Translated: CASSPTAGAHEQYF. The chain links TRBV18 to TRBJ2-7; a possible D gene is TRBD2 (5 bases). This CDR3 is 14 amino acids long. The germline V gene encodes CDR1 KGHSH and CDR2 LQKENI. Trimming cost V 2 bases and J 5 bases, with 13 bases left between them.

The V gene is TRBV30, the J gene TRBJ1-1; tentative D call: TRBD1 (5 bases). The CDR3 consists of 17 residues. V lost 3 bases and J 1 base, leaving 21 bases between the germline ends. CDR1 and CDR2 (germline): GTSNPN, SVGIG (reference sequence). This chain's CDR3 is CAWSHGTRSPWNTEAFF. CDR3 DNA: TGTGCCTGGAGCCACGGGACCCGGAGCCCATGGAACACTGAAGCTTTCTTT.

This clone was found a few times. The V gene is TRBV7-9, the J gene TRBJ2-3, with D unclear. The ends were cut back, 5 bases at V and 0 bases at J, with 12 bases in the middle. CDR1 and CDR2 from the germline V gene are SEHNR and FQNEAQ (reference sequence). This CDR3 region has 15 residues. The CDR3 spells CASSPQERSTDTQYF. The CDR3 coding sequence is TGTGCCAGCAGCCCCCAGGAAAGGAGCACAGATACGCAGTATTTT.

V is TRBV14 and J is TRBJ2-7; possibly TRBD1 or TRBD2 for D (5 bases each). Germline V CDR1 and CDR2: SGHDN, FVKESK. The CDR3 is 15 residues long. The V end lost 1 base, the J end lost 3 bases, and 13 bases lay between the germline ends. The DNA for the CDR3 is TGTGCCAGCAGCCAAGGGGGGAGTAGAATCTACGAGCAGTACTTC. Its translation: CASSQGGSRIYEQYF.

This clone was observed a handful of times. The rearrangement joins TRBV4-1 to TRBJ2-5, with 7 bases fitting TRBD2. Losses at the gene ends were 3 bases for V and 4 bases for J; bases not matched to a gene: 11. The CDR3 spans 16 residues. Germline CDR1 MGHRA, CDR2 YSYEKL. The CDR3 bases are TGCGCCAGCAGCCAGAAGACTAGCTCGGCTCGAGAGACCCAGTACTTC. Translation gives CASSQKTSSARETQYF.

This clone was found once. In the same sample, other DNA sequences code for this CDR3. V is TRBV7-9 and J is TRBJ2-1, with 11 nucleotides matching TRBD2. V was pared by 3 bases and J by 8 bases, with 6 bases of the junction left unmatched. CDR3 length equals 15 residues. Germline assignment: CDR1 SEHNR and CDR2 FQNEAQ (reference sequence). Written as DNA, the CDR3 is TGTGCCAGCAGCTTGGGGCTAGCGGGAGGCGATGAGCAGTTCTTC. This translates into CASSLGLAGGDEQFF.

This clone has only a few counts. V is TRBV10-2 and J is TRBJ2-1; 8 bases align to TRBD2. Germline values: CDR1 WSHSY, CDR2 SAAADI. V dropped 11 bases and J dropped 1; count of bases not matched to a gene: 1. The CDR3 has 12 residues. The CDR3 nucleotides read TGCGCCGGCGGGAGGTCCTACAATGAGCAGTTCTTC. Translation: CAGGRSYNEQFF.

The chain uses TRBV18 and TRBJ2-1; D is unresolved. Germline-derived CDR1 and CDR2 are KGHSH and LQKENI. Trimming pared 4 bases from V and 6 bases from J, leaving 19 bases between. CDR3 length: 16 amino acids. The CDR3 sequence: CASSHDQPRTGNEQFF. The CDR3 DNA reads as TGTGCCAGCTCACATGACCAACCGAGGACGGGCAATGAGCAGTTCTTC.

The chain is built from TRBV20-1 and TRBJ1-1; TRBD1 agrees at 7 bases. CDR3 size: 11 residues. V was clipped by 5 bases and J by 7 bases; unmatched bases: 4. Germline V gives CDR1 DFQATT, CDR2 SNEGSKA (reference sequence). The CDR3, as DNA: TGCAGTGCTCCCTGGACAGGTGAAGCTTTCTTT. Translated: CSAPWTGEAFF.

This clone has more than one count but fewer than ten. V and J are TRBV2 and TRBJ2-5; a possible D gene is TRBD1 (6 bases). The CDR3 totals 14 residues. Germline CDR1 is SNHLY and CDR2 is FYNNEI. V shed 8 bases and J shed 2 bases, with 15 bases lying between them. CDR3 coding DNA: TGTGCCAGCCGTTCAGGGGACCCTCAAGAGACCCAGTACTTC. Protein product: CASRSGDPQETQYF.

This clone was counted between two and nine times. V is TRBV5-1 and J is TRBJ2-4; the D gene is possibly TRBD1 (6 bases). The CDR3 covers 15 residues. Germline assignment: CDR1 SGHRS and CDR2 YFSETQ. Trimming removed 0 bases from V and 6 bases from J, with 13 bases in between. CDR3 loop: CASSLATQGGNIQYF. The CDR3 DNA is TGCGCCAGCAGCTTGGCCACACAAGGGGGAAACATTCAGTACTTC.

This CDR3 is CAWSEWDQPQHF. In DNA, the CDR3 is TGTGCCTGGAGTGAATGGGATCAGCCCCAGCATTTT. The chain employs TRBV30 and TRBJ1-5; D is ambiguous. CDR3 size: 12 residues. The V end was cut by 1 base, the J end by 5 bases, with 6 bases between. The germline gives CDR1 GTSNPN, CDR2 SVGIG (reference sequence).

The CDR3 DNA sequence: TGTGCCTGGGCCGGGGGGGCCCAAGAGACCCAGTACTTC. This encodes CAWAGGAQETQYF. The chain uses TRBV30 and TRBJ2-5, with 8 positions matching TRBD2. There are 13 residues in the CDR3. The germline V gene encodes CDR1 GTSNPN and CDR2 SVGIG (reference sequence). The V and J ends lost 5 bases and 1 base, in that order; junction bases with no gene match: 3.

This clone was detected only a few times. The V and J genes are TRBV4-1 and TRBJ2-1; 10 positions match TRBD1. Germline V gene data show CDR1 as MGHRA and CDR2 as YSYEKL. V shed 3 bases, J shed 8 bases, and the junction held 10 bases outside the gene matches. This CDR3 is built from 16 residues. CDR3 coding DNA: TGCGCCAGCAGCCAGGGACGACAGGGGGCAAGGTATGAGCAGTTCTTC. It yields the protein CASSQGRQGARYEQFF.

This chain uses TRBV9 with TRBJ1-1; unclear D gene. V dropped 0 bases and J dropped 4 bases, with 7 bases sitting between them. Germline lookup yields CDR1 SGDLS and CDR2 YYNGEE. The CDR3 contains 13 residues. Here the CDR3 reads CASSVVFGTEAFF. The DNA for the CDR3 is TGTGCCAGCAGCGTAGTGTTCGGCACTGAAGCTTTCTTT.

The J gene is TRBJ2-7, the V gene TRBV7-3; no clear D. The germline V gene encodes CDR1 SGHTA and CDR2 FQGTGA. This CDR3 region has 13 residues. Trimming took 5 bases from V and 2 from J, leaving 10 bases between them. DNA of the CDR3: TGTGCCAGCAGCCCTGACACTGCCTACGAGCAGTACTTC. Translation: CASSPDTAYEQYF.

V and J are TRBV5-1 and TRBJ2-1, with TRBD2 matching 7 bases. The CDR3 runs 16 residues. V lost 2 bases to trimming and J lost 2 bases; unmatched junction nucleotides: 7. Germline values: CDR1 SGHRS, CDR2 YFSETQ. In DNA form, the CDR3 reads TGCGCCAGCAGCTTTGGACTAGTTGCCACCTACAATGAGCAGTTCTTC. It encodes CASSFGLVATYNEQFF.

The rearrangement links TRBV30 to TRBJ2-3; D possibly matches TRBD1 or TRBD2 (5 bases each). Germline V gene lookup returns CDR1 GTSNPN and CDR2 SVGIG (reference sequence). This CDR3 region has 15 residues. The V and J ends lost 4 bases and 2 bases respectively, with 16 bases between them. CDR3 bases: TGTGCCTGGACCCGGGCCCTGGGACCCACAGATACGCAGTATTTT. Amino acids: CAWTRALGPTDTQYF.

This clone occurred a few times. The CDR3 spells CASSLGWSDTQYF. In DNA form, the CDR3 reads TGTGCCAGCAGCCTCGGCTGGTCGGATACGCAGTATTTT. J is TRBJ2-3 and V is TRBV7-3, with D uncertain. The CDR3 runs to 13 residues. In germline, CDR1 is SGHTA, CDR2 FQGTGA. V lost 5 bases and J lost 6, with 12 bases in between.

This clone has more than one count but fewer than ten. The V call is TRBV9, the J call TRBJ1-2; 7 bases map to TRBD1. Trimming removed 2 bases from V and 7 bases from J; junction bases left unmatched: 5. Germline assignment: CDR1 SGDLS and CDR2 YYNGEE. The CDR3 extends over 13 amino acids. The CDR3 sequence: CASSVTGASGYTF. The CDR3 nucleotides are TGTGCCAGCAGCGTTACAGGGGCAAGTGGCTACACCTTC.

This clone has ten or more counts. The V call is TRBV5-4, the J call TRBJ2-1, with 10 bases matching TRBD2. Germline loops: CDR1 SGHNT, CDR2 YYREEE (reference sequence). The CDR3 sequence is 13 residues long. The trim removed 3 bases at V and 16 bases at J, leaving 10 bases unmatched. The CDR3, as DNA: TGTGCCAGCAGCTACGCGGCTAGCGGGGGCGGATTCTTC. It specifies CASSYAASGGGFF.

The sample holds a few counts of this clone. The chain recombines TRBV27 with TRBJ2-6; D gene uncertain. The V end was cut by 6 bases, the J end by 4 bases, with 10 bases between. The CDR3 loop spans 14 amino acids. The germline gives CDR1 MNHEY, CDR2 SMNVEV (reference sequence). The CDR3 reads CASSDPAGANVLTF. The CDR3 bases are TGTGCCAGCAGCGACCCGGCCGGGGCCAACGTCCTGACTTTC. Based on the CDR3 plus reference TRBV27 and TRBJ2-6, the full variable domain is EAQVTQNPRYLITVTGKKLTVTCSQNMNHEYMSWYRQDPGLGLRQIYYSMNVEVTDKGDVPEGYKVSRKEKRNFPLILESPSPNQTSLYFCASSDPAGANVLTFGAGSRLTVL.

This clone was counted a few times. V and J are TRBV7-3 and TRBJ2-1, with D possibly TRBD1 on 5 matching bases. The CDR3 has 16 residues. The germline gives CDR1 SGHTA, CDR2 FQGTGA. V dropped 2 bases and J dropped 0 bases, with 11 bases sitting between them. The CDR3 reads CASSLSQASSYNEQFF. The CDR3 nucleotides read TGTGCCAGCAGCTTATCACAGGCTAGCTCCTACAATGAGCAGTTCTTC.

Only a few counts were recorded for this clone. The genes are TRBV7-9 and TRBJ2-2; TRBD2 matches 9 bases. CDR1 is SEHNR, CDR2 FQNEAQ, per germline (reference sequence). The CDR3 consists of 17 residues. Unmatched junction bases numbered 8, after V lost 6 bases and J lost 0 bases. CDR3 nucleotide sequence: TGTGCCAGCAGATCTATAGCGGGGGCCACGAACACCGGGGAGCTGTTTTTT. Amino acid sequence: CASRSIAGATNTGELFF. The whole variable domain, filled in from reference TRBV7-9 and TRBJ2-2, reads DTGVSQNPRHKITKRGQNVTFRCDPISEHNRLYWYRQTLGQGPEFLTYFQNEAQLEKSRLLSDRFSAERPKGSFSTLEIQRTEQGDSAMYLCASRSIAGATNTGELFFGEGSRLTVL.

This clone was seen a few times. This specimen includes other DNA sequences encoding the same CDR3. This chain uses TRBV5-1 with TRBJ2-7, with D unclear. Deletions cut 0 bases from V and 3 bases from J, with 4 bases between. Germline CDR1 reads SGHRS; CDR2 reads YFSETQ. The CDR3 has 12 amino acids. The CDR3 DNA sequence: TGCGCCAGCAGCTTGGGGGGCTACGAGCAGTACTTC. Amino acids: CASSLGGYEQYF.

For this clone: A junction end diverges from the germline sequence, so it may reflect a read error. The chain joins TRBV7-7 to TRBJ2-1; D is uncertain. The CDR3 sequence is 16 residues long. The germline V gene encodes CDR1 SSHAT and CDR2 FNYEAQ (reference sequence). CDR3 sequence reads: CASSLLGVAPSDEQFF. CDR3 DNA sequence: TGTGCTAGCAGCTTATTAGGAGTAGCACCCTCGGATGAGCAGTTCTTC.

This clone was detected only a few times. In DNA form, the CDR3 reads TGTGCCAGCAGCTACTCACTTGGGACCTACGAGCAGTACTTC. Translated: CASSYSLGTYEQYF. The chain links TRBV7-9 to TRBJ2-7; D not resolved. CDR1 and CDR2 from the germline V gene are SEHNR and FQNEAQ (reference sequence). V was trimmed by 4 bases and J by 2 bases, leaving 12 bases between them. The CDR3 runs 14 residues.

The rearrangement uses TRBV7-9 and TRBJ1-2; D not resolved. Per germline, CDR1 SEHNR and CDR2 FQNEAQ (reference sequence). CDR3 length: 14 amino acids. V was clipped by 5 bases and J by 0 bases, with 10 bases between them. CDR3 nucleotide sequence: TGTGCCAGCAGCCCCCAAGCCGCTAACTATGGCTACACCTTC. It codes for CASSPQAANYGYTF.

This clone occurred a few times. The chain links TRBV29-1 to TRBJ2-1, with D tentatively TRBD2 (5 bases). The V gene's germline CDR1 is SQVTM and CDR2 ANQGSEA. V lost 2 bases and J 6 bases, leaving 14 bases between the germline ends. This CDR3 is 14 amino acids long. CDR3 sequence: CSVERYTRGNEQFF. The CDR3 region has the DNA TGCAGCGTTGAACGCTACACACGGGGCAATGAGCAGTTCTTC.

This clone has a handful of counts. J is TRBJ2-7 and V is TRBV29-1, with 9 bases fitting TRBD2. CDR3 size: 15 residues. CDR1 is SQVTM and CDR2 is ANQGSEA in the germline V gene. J was trimmed by 4 bases and V by 4 bases; bases with no gene match: 11. CDR3 protein: CSVADGTSRRYEQYF. CDR3 bases: TGCAGCGTTGCTGATGGGACTAGCAGGCGGTACGAGCAGTACTTC.